The sequence of this TCR beta chain was determined in a study of beta chain features in type 1 diabetes. The trim removed 0 bases at V and 3 bases at J, leaving 12 bases unmatched. This CDR3 spans 18 amino acids. CDR1 SGHRS and CDR2 YFSETQ come from the germline V gene. Regarding the study as a whole: TCRB CDR3s were moderately but significantly shorter in Type 1 diabetes patients in all four CD4+ subsets.

Points on this clone: Its target is unknown.

The investigators reverse transcribed all of the isolated RNA, so they sequenced expressed TCRB transcripts. Some clones are missing from TCRdb's copy, which holds only in-frame ones; the method was immunoSEQ multiplex PCR. The data hold about 400,000 clones, with 10% to 15% observed a single time. The source is a woman aged 18-29 years with type 1 diabetes. The chain recombines TRBV5-1 with TRBJ2-1; 7 bases are a match to TRBD2. The sequenced material came from naive CD4+ T cells from blood. The chain's CDR3 is CASSLARLSGDRYNEQFF. CDR3 sequence (DNA): TGCGCCAGCAGCTTGGCGCGTTTGAGCGGGGACCGCTACAATGAGCAGTTCTTC.